This T cell receptor (beta chain) was profiled in a study of blood T cell repertoires in COVID-19 (TCRdb year 2020). Broadly, across the study: Samples from collaborators originated in the United States, Italy and Spain and spanned both the acute and convalescent phases of COVID-19. The prospective study material was composed of cDNA or gDNA derived from T cells, B-cell-depleted T cells, or PBMCs. Deeply sampled blood TCRbeta repertoires from subjects exposed to, actively infected with, or recovered from COVID-19 were included in the dataset. A freely available public database, intended as a resource for researchers studying the immune response to SARS-CoV-2, is where the repertoires were released. The samples were drawn from the first 160 participants of the ongoing ImmuneRACE study and from 1,254 subjects provided by 6 global collaborators. Sample metadata almost always included a de-identified subject ID, COVID-19 status, age in years and sex. HLA class I and class II types, where available, came from metadata supplied by the sample provider rather than from assay-based typing. What the authors observed across the whole study: The quantity of clinical and demographic metadata differed by source and by participant and was supplied without curation.

Only a few counts were recorded for this clone. Its antigen remains undetermined. No base quality values were provided; no much bigger clone lies one nucleotide off. The collaborating institutions used their own protocols to collect whole blood in K2EDTA tubes. For TCRbeta analysis, collaborator samples were shipped as frozen whole blood, as isolated PBMCs, or as DNA extracted from either sample type. Spanning cysteine to phenylalanine, the CDR3 consists of 16 amino acids. Just CDR3 DNA is preserved here, 48 bases in frame from base 1. The V and J ends are trimmed by 6 bases and 7 bases, leaving 21 bases between them. The germline V gene (reference sequence) specifies LGHDT as CDR1 and YNNKEL as CDR2. TCRbeta CDR3 regions were amplified from genomic DNA by means of the immunoSEQ Assay, a bias-controlled multiplex PCR. Regarding the original processing steps: Nucleated cell counts per sample were estimated from amplification of reference gene primers within the assay. Sequence reads were collapsed and filtered to measure the absolute abundance of every unique TCRbeta CDR3 rearrangement. For each sample, productive Simpson clonality was calculated by taking the square root of Simpson's diversity index across productive rearrangements. Imported from immuneACCESS, the table was reduced by TCRdb to in-frame sequences with V and J called. These copies leave out some clones; in studies compared against another copy, an unresolved V gene accounts for under half, and the cause of the remainder is not known. Clone size and the V and J calls come from that table; the DNA yielded D and trimming. This sample holds 40,000 to 50,000 clones; roughly nine tenths were observed only once. 20% to 25% of the sample is held by the ten biggest clonotypes.

Sequences were obtained from peripheral blood. The TCR comes from a man between 45 and 60 years old with active COVID-19. This sequence uses TRBV3-1 (or the pseudogene TRBV3-2) and TRBJ2-2; perhaps TRBD2 is the D gene, with 5 bases matching. The bases are TGTGCCAGCAGTCCCGGACTTAGCGAGTATGGCGGGGAGCTGTTTTTT. Its protein reads: CASSPGLSEYGGELFF.